This TCR beta chain originates from a study of vaccination effects on CD4 cells after COVID-19. Study overall: Specimens were obtained from a couple of convalescent patients 16 days and one week prior to vaccination. Study conclusions and caveats: Relatively few convalescent patients took part in the study, which had no early post-infection timepoints.

V trimming: 3 bases; J trimming: 1 base; junction bases outside the gene matches: 4. Germline V gene data show CDR1 as LGHDT and CDR2 as YNNKEL (reference sequence). The CDR3 contains 15 residues. Antigen-specific CD4+ T cells were first expanded with viral peptide pools by the ViraFEST assay and only then sequenced. Having been cultured for around ten days, the cells underwent CD4+ T cell isolation. Confirmation by PCR established that the person had SARS-CoV-2 infection between March and December 2020. Days 3 and 7 were when half the medium was replaced with IL-2 medium. Notes on this clone: What it binds is not known.

Assay used: immunoSEQ multiplex PCR; TCRdb lists only in-frame clones, some missing. The table shows tens of thousands of clones, with more than 60% occurring only once. The gene calls are TRBV3-1 (or the pseudogene TRBV3-2) and TRBJ1-2; TRBD1 matches at 8 bases. The clonotype originates from a human donor who had a prior SARS-CoV-2 infection. The sample was CD4+ T cells from PBMCs cultured with a peptide pool, taken before COVID-19 vaccination. The CDR3 DNA reads TGTGCCAGCAGCCAGTGGGACAGGATTAACTATGGCTACACCTTC. This codes for CASSQWDRINYGYTF.